This T cell receptor (beta chain) was identified in a study of neoadjuvant anti-PD-1 for oral cavity cancer. Cohort: HPV-negative, locally advanced oral cavity squamous cell carcinoma patients. This clone occurred a few times. The CDR3 runs to 12 residues. V was trimmed by 3 bases and J by 8 bases, leaving 10 bases between them. The germline gives CDR1 MDHEN, CDR2 SYDVKM. Most PBMC samples had approximately 440 ng input DNA in six replicates. Clones were sequenced by immunoSEQ multiplex PCR, and TCRdb holds only the in-frame ones, with some missing. The sample has about 15,000 clones, less than 80% seen once.

The receptor was derived from a person between 35 and 79 years old with oral cavity squamous cell carcinoma. This specimen consisted of PBMCs, obtained before nivolumab (anti-PD-1) treatment. V is TRBV28 and J is TRBJ1-2; D unclear. CDR3 residues: CASSLTTGGYTF. The CDR3 bases are TGTGCCAGCAGTTTGACTACGGGGGGCTACACCTTC.